The 30 T cell receptor beta chains presented below share a single source sample, sequenced in a study of blood T cell repertoires in COVID-19. Using immunoSEQ multiplex PCR, the repertoire was profiled, and TCRdb retains in-frame clones only, with some absent. The table lists some 150,000 clones, 85% to 90% of them singletons. The specimen was peripheral blood. The receptors were sampled from an older woman with active COVID-19.

The sample holds one count of this clone. The chain joins TRBV29-1 to TRBJ2-1, with a weak D call TRBD1 (5 bases). The V end was cut by 1 base, the J end by 3 bases, with 7 bases between. The CDR3 covers 13 residues. Per germline, CDR1 SQVTM and CDR2 ANQGSEA. The CDR3 DNA is TGCAGCGTTGAAGGGGGCCTCTACAATGAGCAGTTCTTC. Translated, it gives CSVEGGLYNEQFF.

The chain carries TRBV4-3 and TRBJ2-7, with 7 bases lining up with TRBD1. CDR1 and CDR2 from the germline V gene are LGHNA and YSLEER. This CDR3 region has 15 residues. Germline trimming cut 1 base from V and 3 bases from J; bases unmatched to any gene: 6. The CDR3 reads CASSQGRGSRYEQYF. CDR3 in DNA: TGCGCCAGCAGCCAAGGCAGGGGGAGTCGCTACGAGCAGTACTTC.

This clone has only one observation. At one of its ends the junction is not consistent with the germline gene, which may arise from a read error. The chain combines TRBV3-1 (or the pseudogene TRBV3-2) with TRBJ2-5; weak D call: TRBD2 (5 bases). The CDR3 sequence is 14 residues long. The germline V gene has CDR1 LGHDT and CDR2 YNNKEL (reference sequence). The CDR3 is CASSQGGSGETQYF. CDR3 coding DNA: TGTGCCAGCAGCCAAGGAGGGAGCGGCGAGACCCAATACTTC.

The J gene is TRBJ1-2, the V gene TRBV18; 7 bases are shared with TRBD1. The CDR3 is 14 residues long. The germline V gene has CDR1 KGHSH and CDR2 LQKENI. V lost 3 bases, J lost 3 bases, and 4 bases stayed unmatched. The CDR3: CASSPSTGYYGYTF. DNA for the CDR3: TGTGCCAGCTCACCCTCGACAGGGTACTATGGCTACACCTTC. Drawing the rest from reference TRBV18 and TRBJ1-2, the complete variable domain is NAGVMQNPRHLVRRRGQEARLRCSPMKGHSHVYWYRQLPEEGLKFMVYLQKENIIDESGMPKERFSAEFPKEGPSILRIQQVVRGDSAAYFCASSPSTGYYGYTFGSGTRLTVV.

V is TRBV10-3 and J is TRBJ1-1; D is possibly TRBD1 (5 bases). The germline V gene encodes CDR1 ENHRY and CDR2 SYGVKD. The CDR3 sequence is 14 residues long. V was shortened by 2 bases and J by 5 bases, with 12 bases between the two germline ends. The CDR3 coding sequence is TGTGCCATCAGTGAGCTTCAGAAGGGGACTGAAGCTTTCTTT. This translates into CAISELQKGTEAFF.

J is TRBJ2-5 and V is TRBV30; D uncertain. CDR3 length: 12 amino acids. V lost 0 bases and J 5 bases, leaving 7 bases between the germline ends. Germline lookup yields CDR1 GTSNPN and CDR2 SVGIG (reference sequence). The CDR3 DNA reads as TGTGCCTGGAGTGTAGCGAGGGAGACCCAGTACTTC. Translation gives CAWSVARETQYF.

This chain connects TRBV11-2 to TRBJ2-5; TRBD2 matches 8 bases. This CDR3 contains 14 residues. The germline V gene has CDR1 SGHAT and CDR2 FQNNGV. V gave up 5 bases and J gave up 6 bases; unmatched junction bases: 8. The CDR3 here is CASSLIAGPKTQYF. The CDR3 DNA reads TGTGCCAGCAGCCTTATAGCGGGACCTAAGACCCAGTACTTC.

The J gene is TRBJ2-5, the V gene TRBV28; the match to TRBD1 covers 10 bases. Germline assignment: CDR1 MDHEN and CDR2 SYDVKM. This CDR3 has 14 residues. V lost 7 bases to trimming and J lost 5 bases; unmatched junction nucleotides: 7. The CDR3 protein is CASNVGTGEETQYF. Written as DNA, the CDR3 is TGTGCCAGCAATGTCGGGACAGGGGAGGAGACCCAGTACTTC.

The CDR3: CASSAAAGGYTF. Here the CDR3 DNA reads TGTGCCAGCAGTGCGGCCGCGGGCGGCTACACCTTC. The V gene is TRBV5-6, the J gene TRBJ1-2; D not resolved. CDR1 and CDR2 from the germline V gene are SGHDT and YYEEEE. V lost 5 bases to trimming and J lost 8 bases, with 13 bases between them. The CDR3 totals 12 residues. Using reference TRBV5-6 and TRBJ1-2 for the parts outside the CDR3, the full variable domain is DAGVTQSPTHLIKTRGQQVTLRCSPKSGHDTVSWYQQALGQGPQFIFQYYEEEERQRGNFPDRFSGHQFPNYSSELNVNALLLGDSALYLCASSAAAGGYTFGSGTRLTVV.

The rearrangement joins TRBV15 to TRBJ2-7; TRBD1 is a possible D gene (6 bases). The germline gives CDR1 LNHNV, CDR2 YYDKDF (reference sequence). V shed 0 bases and J shed 7 bases, with 16 bases lying between them. The CDR3 is made up of 15 amino acids. The CDR3 nucleotides read TGTGCCACCAGCAGAGAGGGGGCAGGCTGGGGAGAGCAGTACTTC. This codes for CATSREGAGWGEQYF.

CDR3 protein: CASTKTPRETQYF. CDR3 bases: TGTGCCAGCACCAAGACCCCGCGGGAGACCCAGTACTTC. The chain uses TRBV7-2 and TRBJ2-5; D is unclear. V lost 7 bases to trimming and J lost 5 bases, with 14 bases between them. In germline, CDR1 is SGHTA, CDR2 FQGNSA. The CDR3 loop spans 13 amino acids.

The chain carries TRBV15 and TRBJ2-2, with 8 bases identical to TRBD1. J lost 5 bases, V lost 6 bases, and 8 bases had no gene match. CDR3 size: 15 residues. The germline V gene encodes CDR1 LNHNV and CDR2 YYDKDF (reference sequence). CDR3 sequence: CATSPDRVRTGELFF. DNA for the CDR3: TGTGCCACCAGTCCGGACAGGGTGAGGACCGGGGAGCTGTTTTTT.

The chain carries TRBV9 and TRBJ1-6; the match to TRBD1 covers 8 bases. Trimming cost V 1 base and J 6 bases; bases outside gene matches: 3. This CDR3 has 15 amino acids. Germline values: CDR1 SGDLS, CDR2 YYNGEE. The CDR3 DNA is TGTGCCAGCAGCGTAATGACAGGGGTTAATTCACCCCTCCACTTT. This gives the protein CASSVMTGVNSPLHF. The entire variable domain, with the rest obtained from reference TRBV9 and TRBJ1-6, is as follows: DSGVTQTPKHLITATGQRVTLRCSPRSGDLSVYWYQQSLDQGLQFLIQYYNGEERAKGNILERFSAQQFPDLHSELNLSSLELGDSALYFCASSVMTGVNSPLHFGNGTRLTVT.

This chain uses TRBV7-8 with TRBJ2-7, with 10 bases lining up with TRBD1. Germline V gene sequence: CDR1 SGHVS, CDR2 FQNEAQ. The CDR3 contains 15 residues. J lost 3 bases, V lost 5 bases, and 7 bases had no gene match. The CDR3 DNA is TGTGCCAGCAGCCCGGGGACAGGGGTGGTCTACGAGCAGTACTTC. This sequence encodes CASSPGTGVVYEQYF.

J is TRBJ2-1 and V is TRBV15; maybe TRBD1 (7 bases). Trimming took off 3 bases at V and 2 bases at J, with 14 bases between the two ends. The CDR3 has 16 residues. Germline V lookup: CDR1 LNHNV, CDR2 YYDKDF (reference sequence). The DNA of the CDR3 is TGTGCCACCAGCAGGAATGGCAGGGGGGCCTACAATGAGCAGTTCTTC. Protein product: CATSRNGRGAYNEQFF.

The V gene is TRBV6-2 or TRBV6-3, the J gene TRBJ2-6; tentatively, D is TRBD1 (5 bases). The CDR3 covers 17 residues. Trimming took off 6 bases at V and 0 bases at J, with 15 bases between the two ends. Germline V CDR1 and CDR2: MNHEY, SVGEGT. The chain's CDR3 is CASSHDSPSSGANVLTF. CDR3 nucleotide sequence: TGTGCCAGCAGCCACGACAGCCCTTCCTCTGGGGCCAACGTCCTGACTTTC.

V is TRBV5-1 and J is TRBJ2-1; TRBD2 aligns across 12 bases. The CDR3 extends over 14 amino acids. Germline V gives CDR1 SGHRS, CDR2 YFSETQ. V gave up 0 bases and J gave up 11 bases; unmatched junction bases: 3. For the CDR3, the DNA is TGCGCCAGCAGCTTGGAGCTAGCGGGAGGGAAGCAGTTCTTC. Its protein product is CASSLELAGGKQFF.

V and J are TRBV2 and TRBJ2-1; 10 bases line up with TRBD2. Germline V lookup: CDR1 SNHLY, CDR2 FYNNEI. The CDR3 has 22 amino acids. The V and J ends lost 0 bases and 2 bases, in that order; junction bases with no gene match: 19. In DNA, the CDR3 is TGTGCCAGCAGTGAAGCGCTAATCTGGGCTAGCGGGAGCGGGGTCACCTACAATGAGCAGTTCTTC. It yields the protein CASSEALIWASGSGVTYNEQFF.

This chain joins TRBV9 and TRBJ2-3, with 7 bases that match TRBD2. CDR1 SGDLS and CDR2 YYNGEE come from the germline V gene. J was trimmed by 3 bases and V by 1 base; bases with no gene match: 14. This CDR3 has 18 amino acids. The CDR3 protein is CASSVRERGGRVTDTQYF. CDR3 bases: TGTGCCAGCAGCGTAAGGGAGCGGGGCGGGAGAGTAACAGATACGCAGTATTTT.

This rearrangement joins TRBV5-6 to TRBJ2-1; D is undetermined. The germline CDR1 and CDR2 sequences are SGHDT and YYEEEE. The CDR3 extends over 12 amino acids. V was shortened by 5 bases and J by 6 bases, with 9 bases between the two germline ends. CDR3 sequence (DNA): TGTGCCAGCAGTTTCAGAGGCAATGAGCAGTTCTTC. It yields the protein CASSFRGNEQFF.

This clone was seen once. At one of its ends the junction is not consistent with the germline gene, which may arise from a read error. The chain carries TRBV5-6 and TRBJ2-7; the D gene is possibly TRBD1 (5 bases). This CDR3 region has 14 residues. Germline loops: CDR1 SGHDT, CDR2 YYEEEE. The CDR3 region is CASSLATGRASLDF. Written as DNA, the CDR3 is TGTGCCAGCAGCTTGGCCACGGGCAGGGCTAGTTTGGACTTC. Full variable domain (missing parts from reference TRBV5-6 and TRBJ2-7): DAGVTQSPTHLIKTRGQQVTLRCSPKSGHDTVSWYQQALGQGPQFIFQYYEEEERQRGNFPDRFSGHQFPNYSSELNVNALLLGDSALYLCASSLATGRASLDFGPGTRLTVT.

The chain recombines TRBV5-1 with TRBJ2-2; perhaps TRBD2 as D (6 bases). This CDR3 is built from 13 residues. V dropped 4 bases and J dropped 7 bases, with 11 bases sitting between them. Germline V CDR1 and CDR2: SGHRS, YFSETQ. The CDR3 sequence: CASSLGRGGELFF. CDR3 in DNA: TGCGCCAGCAGCCTGGGGCGGGGCGGGGAGCTGTTTTTT. The whole variable domain, remainder taken from reference TRBV5-1 and TRBJ2-2, is KAGVTQTPRYLIKTRGQQVTLSCSPISGHRSVSWYQQTPGQGLQFLFEYFSETQRNKGNFPGRFSGRQFSNSRSEMNVSTLELGDSALYLCASSLGRGGELFFGEGSRLTVL.

This chain uses TRBV10-3 with TRBJ2-7; tentatively, D is TRBD1 (6 bases). This CDR3 is built from 14 residues. Germline CDR1 and CDR2: ENHRY and SYGVKD. Between the trimmed V and J ends, which lost 4 bases and 2 bases, there was a span of 12 bases. The CDR3 nucleotides are TGTGCCATCAGTGTTGCGGACAGTCCCTACGAGCAGTACTTC. Its protein is CAISVADSPYEQYF.

V is TRBV7-8 and J is TRBJ2-7; TRBD1 matches at 7 bases. This CDR3 is built from 13 residues. CDR1 and CDR2 from the germline V gene are SGHVS and FQNEAQ. With 5 bases clipped from V and 4 bases from J, the junction kept 5 bases outside the gene matches. CDR3 nucleotides: TGTGCCAGCAGCCTATCACAGGGGTACGAGCAGTACTTC. The encoded protein is CASSLSQGYEQYF.

The chain joins TRBV6-1 to TRBJ1-2, with unresolved D. Germline assignment: CDR1 MNHNS and CDR2 SASEGT. V lost 2 bases and J lost 3, with 13 bases in between. The CDR3 runs to 15 residues. The CDR3 region is CASSEPGGPHYGYTF. CDR3 bases: TGTGCCAGCAGTGAACCGGGAGGCCCCCACTATGGCTACACCTTC.

This rearrangement joins TRBV12-1 to TRBJ1-5. TRBV12-1 is designated a pseudogene. This CDR3 spans 15 amino acids. The CDR3 sequence is CASSSRGYGNQPQHF. The CDR3, as DNA: TGTGCCAGCAGCTCTAGAGGGTATGGTAATCAGCCCCAGCATTTT.

This clone was counted a single time. The rearrangement links TRBV11-2 to TRBJ2-7; 7 bases match TRBD1. This CDR3 has 14 amino acids. The V gene's germline CDR1 is SGHAT and CDR2 FQNNGV. J lost 4 bases, V lost 3 bases, and 6 bases had no gene match. The CDR3 nucleotides read TGTGCCAGCAGCTTGGGACAGTCGATTTACGAGCAGTACTTC. It specifies CASSLGQSIYEQYF.

This clone came up once. The chain carries TRBV10-3 and TRBJ2-5, with TRBD2 matching 10 bases. CDR1 and CDR2 from the germline V gene are ENHRY and SYGVKD. After removal of 5 bases from V and 4 bases from J, the junction contained 1 base not matched to a gene. The CDR3 is made up of 13 amino acids. The DNA of the CDR3 is TGTGCCATCAGTTCTAGCGGGAGAGAGACCCAGTACTTC. Its translation: CAISSSGRETQYF.

V gene TRBV7-9 combines with J gene TRBJ2-2; no definite D call. Germline CDR1 reads SEHNR; CDR2 reads FQNEAQ (reference sequence). The CDR3 loop spans 15 amino acids. Trimming removed 5 bases from V and 2 bases from J, with 12 bases in between. CDR3: CASSGLATNTGELFF. Here the CDR3 DNA reads TGTGCCAGCAGCGGCCTCGCCACCAACACCGGGGAGCTGTTTTTT.

This sequence joins TRBV5-6 and TRBJ1-1, with D maybe TRBD1 (5 bases). CDR3 length equals 15 residues. Germline V gene sequence: CDR1 SGHDT, CDR2 YYEEEE. Trimming pared 1 base from V and 0 bases from J, leaving 10 bases between. The CDR3 bases are TGTGCCAGCAGCTTGTCGGGGGGAATGAACACTGAAGCTTTCTTT. This sequence encodes CASSLSGGMNTEAFF.